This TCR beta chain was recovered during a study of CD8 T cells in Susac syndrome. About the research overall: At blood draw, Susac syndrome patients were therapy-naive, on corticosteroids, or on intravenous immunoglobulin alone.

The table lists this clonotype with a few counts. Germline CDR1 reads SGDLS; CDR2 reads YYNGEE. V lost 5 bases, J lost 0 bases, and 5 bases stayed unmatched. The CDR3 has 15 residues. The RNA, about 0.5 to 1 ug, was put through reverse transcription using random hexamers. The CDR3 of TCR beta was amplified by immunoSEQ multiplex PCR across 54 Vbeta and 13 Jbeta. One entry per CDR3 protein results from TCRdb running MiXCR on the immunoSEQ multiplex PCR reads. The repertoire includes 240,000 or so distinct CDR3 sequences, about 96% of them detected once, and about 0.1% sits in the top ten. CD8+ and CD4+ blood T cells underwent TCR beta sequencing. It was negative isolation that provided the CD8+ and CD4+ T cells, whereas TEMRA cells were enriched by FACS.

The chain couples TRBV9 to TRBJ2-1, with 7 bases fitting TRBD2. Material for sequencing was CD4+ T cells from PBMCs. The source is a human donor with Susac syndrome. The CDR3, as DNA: TGTGCCAGCAGTGCTAGCGGTAGCTCCTACAATGAGCAGTTCTTC. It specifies CASSASGSSYNEQFF.